One sample yielded the 31 T cell receptor beta chains listed below, sequenced in a study of blood T cells in healthy people across ages (dated by TCRdb to the mid-2010s). The library was built by means of 5' RACE. The instrument was an Illumina HiSeq 2500. A second PCR of roughly 6 to 11 cycles was performed with a sample-barcoded 5' primer and a J-beta primer mix. TCRdb reanalyzed the raw reads on its own, using fastp at Q25 for trimming and MiXCR for clone calling, and kept in-frame beta chains. Each CDR3 protein gets just one entry, which takes the most common genes and DNA from the rows behind it. The sample table holds fewer than 1,000,000 distinct CDR3 sequences, of which about 45% were seen once. 15% to 20% of the sample is in the top ten clones. The sample was blood. The receptors were sampled from a man aged 80 or over in good health.

This clonotype was observed a few times. The chain joins TRBV24-1 to TRBJ2-1; 7 positions agree with TRBD2. The germline gives CDR1 KGHDR, CDR2 SFDVKD. This CDR3 region has 15 residues. The ends lost 4 bases at V and 6 bases at J; junction bases unmatched: 8. The CDR3 sequence is CATSDSGLGTNEQFF. The CDR3 DNA reads TGTGCCACCAGTGACTCTGGACTAGGGACCAATGAGCAGTTCTTC.

A few counts support this clonotype. The chain has TRBV20-1 and TRBJ2-3; 8 nucleotides agree with TRBD2. The V and J ends lost 3 bases and 1 base, in that order; junction bases with no gene match: 18. CDR3 length: 19 residues. Looked up from germline, CDR1 is DFQATT and CDR2 is SNEGSKA (reference sequence). CDR3 protein: CSARGGREREGPGTDTQYF. The DNA for the CDR3 is TGCAGTGCTAGGGGGGGAAGGGAACGGGAGGGCCCTGGCACAGATACGCAGTATTTT.

Of note for this clonotype: Lacking the conserved final phenylalanine or tryptophan, this CDR3 likely reflects a read error. V usage is TRBV7-9 and J usage is TRBJ2-1; TRBD2 matches 10 bases. This CDR3 is built from 15 residues. Germline CDR1 SEHNR, CDR2 FQNEAQ (reference sequence). After removal of 7 bases from V and 5 bases from J, the junction contained 8 bases not matched to a gene. The CDR3 DNA is TGTGCCAGCATCAAAAAAGCGGGAGGGCACAATGAGCAGTTCATC. Residues: CASIKKAGGHNEQFI.

This clonotype was counted only a few times. The chain uses TRBV29-1 and TRBJ2-5; D call uncertain. CDR1 SQVTM and CDR2 ANQGSEA come from the germline V gene. The CDR3 loop spans 10 amino acids. Trimming left V 7 bases short and J 5 bases short, with 8 bases between. The CDR3 protein is CSAQLETQYF. CDR3 DNA sequence: TGCAGCGCCCAGCTGGAGACCCAGTACTTC.

Comment on this clonotype: The junction shows a germline mismatch at one end, possibly a read error. The V and J genes are TRBV7-2 and TRBJ2-7; tentatively, D is TRBD2 (5 bases). The length of the CDR3 is 14 residues. Germline values: CDR1 SGHTA, CDR2 FQGNSA. CDR3 nucleotides: TGTGCCAGCAGCCCCCATCCGGGGTCCTGCGAGCAGTACTTC. It is translated as CASSPHPGSCEQYF.

The chain recombines TRBV29-1 with TRBJ1-2; 8 bases match TRBD1. J lost 8 bases, V lost 7 bases, and 12 bases had no gene match. From germline, CDR1 is SQVTM and CDR2 ANQGSEA. CDR3 length equals 13 residues. The CDR3 loop is CSGIGQGEWGYTF. In DNA form, the CDR3 reads TGCAGCGGCATAGGACAGGGAGAGTGGGGCTACACCTTC. The full variable domain, with the rest looked up from reference TRBV29-1 and TRBJ1-2, is SAVISQKPSRDICQRGTSLTIQCQVDSQVTMMFWYRQQPGQSLTLIATANQGSEATYESGFVIDKFPISRPNLTFSTLTVSNMSPEDSSIYLCSGIGQGEWGYTFGSGTRLTVV.

This clonotype was found many times. Compared with germline, one end of the junction differs, possibly owing to a read error. The V call is TRBV25-1, the J call TRBJ1-1; perhaps TRBD1 as D (5 bases). The germline gives CDR1 MGHDK, CDR2 SYGVNS. The CDR3 covers 15 residues. DNA of the CDR3: TGTGCCAGCAGTGAGTCGGGGGTTCTGAAGACTGAAGCTTTCTTT. Its protein is CASSESGVLKTEAFF.

In DNA form, the CDR3 reads TGCGCCAGCAGCCTTCCGGGAGCCTGGGAGGAGACCCAGTACTTC. Protein product: CASSLPGAWEETQYF. The rearrangement links TRBV4-1 to TRBJ2-5, with D possibly matching TRBD2 (6 bases). This CDR3 region has 15 residues. Germline-derived CDR1 and CDR2 are MGHRA and YSYEKL. V dropped 4 bases and J dropped 5 bases, with 17 bases sitting between them.

Many counts were recorded for this clonotype. This rearrangement joins TRBV6-2 or TRBV6-3 to TRBJ2-1; 8 bases are shared with TRBD2. Germline V gene sequence: CDR1 MNHEY, CDR2 SVGEGT. CDR3 length: 15 amino acids. J gave up 5 bases and V 2 bases, and 5 bases lay outside the gene matches. CDR3 sequence reads: CASSYLGTSNNEQFF. The DNA of the CDR3 is TGTGCCAGCAGTTACCTAGGGACTAGTAACAATGAGCAGTTCTTC.

This clonotype was detected only once. The J gene is TRBJ2-5, the V gene TRBV10-3; D is perhaps TRBD2 (5 bases). With 4 bases removed from V and 13 bases from J, the gap between germline ends came to 25 bases. Germline CDR1 is ENHRY and CDR2 is SYGVKD. The length of the CDR3 is 15 residues. The CDR3 reads CAISASRGGVAERYF. CDR3 coding DNA: TGTGCCATCAGTGCCTCCCGGGGTGGGGTTGCCGAGCGGTACTTC.

A few counts support this clonotype. The chain combines TRBV18 with TRBJ2-5; 11 bases are a match to TRBD1. After removal of 6 bases from V and 5 bases from J, the junction contained 11 bases not matched to a gene. Germline loops: CDR1 KGHSH, CDR2 LQKENI. CDR3 length: 16 amino acids. This CDR3 reads CASSPTRTGGQETQYF. The CDR3 nucleotides are TGTGCCAGCTCGCCAACGAGGACAGGGGGCCAGGAGACCCAGTACTTC.

The chain carries TRBV6-1 and TRBJ2-3, with a tentative D call TRBD1 (6 bases). V lost 6 bases, J lost 2 bases, and 21 bases lay in between. CDR3 size: 17 residues. The germline V gene has CDR1 MNHNS and CDR2 SASEGT. For the CDR3, the DNA is TGTGCCAGCAGGCGTCAGATTCCCTCAGGGGACACAGATACGCAGTATTTT. As protein: CASRRQIPSGDTDTQYF.

This chain uses TRBV21-1 with TRBJ2-5; TRBD2 is the table's D call and was not checked against the DNA. TRBV21-1 is deemed a pseudogene. CDR3 size: 17 residues. CDR3 residues: CASNVIIGTSGSKTQYF. The DNA of the CDR3 is TGTGCCAGCAATGTCATTATCGGGACTAGCGGGAGTAAGACCCAGTACTTC.

This clonotype has more than one count but fewer than ten. V is TRBV18 and J is TRBJ2-7; the match to TRBD1 covers 8 bases. The CDR3 length is 14 residues. The germline V gene has CDR1 KGHSH and CDR2 LQKENI. With 4 bases clipped from V and 3 bases from J, the junction kept 5 bases outside the gene matches. The CDR3 coding sequence is TGTGCCAGCTCACTAGGGGACAGGCGCTACGAGCAGTACTTC. Encoded protein: CASSLGDRRYEQYF.

V and J are TRBV25-1 and TRBJ1-2, with 8 bases identical to TRBD1. CDR1 and CDR2 from the germline V gene are MGHDK and SYGVNS. The J segment lost 5 bases and the V segment lost 8 bases, leaving 1 base of the junction unmatched. The CDR3 has 11 residues. Here the CDR3 DNA reads TGTGCCAGCGGGACAGGTTATGGCTACACCTTC. Amino acids: CASGTGYGYTF.

This chain uses TRBV11-2 with TRBJ1-4; D gene unclear. Trimming removed 5 bases from V and 0 bases from J, with 13 bases in between. This CDR3 has 16 residues. Per germline, CDR1 SGHAT and CDR2 FQNNGV. The CDR3 sequence: CASSRRGGATNEKLFF. The CDR3 nucleotides are TGTGCCAGCAGCCGCCGGGGAGGAGCAACTAATGAAAAACTGTTTTTT.

This clonotype was recorded a few times. This rearrangement joins TRBV21-1 to TRBJ2-1; the table's D call of TRBD1 was not tested on the DNA. TRBV21-1 is designated a pseudogene. This CDR3 has 15 residues. CDR3 in amino acids: CASSTRPGTISDPFF. CDR3 in DNA: TGTGCCAGCAGCACCCGACCCGGGACTATAAGTGATCCGTTCTTC.

This clonotype was seen a handful of times. CDR3: CASSEARDGGYTF. The CDR3 nucleotides read TGTGCCAGCAGTGAAGCGCGGGACGGCGGCTACACCTTC. The chain uses TRBV2 and TRBJ1-2, with D perhaps matching TRBD1 (5 bases). This CDR3 comprises 13 residues. Trimming removed 0 bases from V and 8 bases from J, with 10 bases in between. CDR1 and CDR2 (germline): SNHLY, FYNNEI.

The sample holds a few counts of this clonotype. The chain employs TRBV12-3 or TRBV12-4 and TRBJ2-1; possible D gene TRBD2, 5 bases. The CDR3 sequence is 14 residues long. The V and J ends lost 3 bases and 7 bases respectively, with 13 bases between them. The CDR3 coding sequence is TGTGCCAGCAGTTTTTCTACTACGGGGAATGAGCAGTTCTTC. This gives the protein CASSFSTTGNEQFF.

This clonotype was seen repeatedly, ten times or more. The chain combines TRBV29-1 with TRBJ2-1, with TRBD1 matching over 7 bases. After removal of 1 base from V and 0 bases from J, the junction contained 3 bases not matched to a gene. The CDR3 sequence is 15 residues long. Germline CDR1 is SQVTM and CDR2 is ANQGSEA. The CDR3 DNA is TGCAGCGTTGAAGGGGCAGGGGGCTCCTACAATGAGCAGTTCTTC. Translated, it gives CSVEGAGGSYNEQFF.

The CDR3 loop is CASSPETTGANVLTF. CDR3 DNA: TGTGCCAGCTCACCTGAGACAACTGGGGCCAACGTCCTGACTTTC. This chain joins TRBV18 and TRBJ2-6; D gene ambiguous. The germline CDR1 and CDR2 sequences are KGHSH and LQKENI. This CDR3 comprises 15 residues. Deletions cut 3 bases from V and 2 bases from J, with 8 bases between.

The sample holds many counts of this clonotype. The CDR3 loop reads CASSLGLAGRTDTQYF. CDR3 bases: TGTGCCAGCAGCTTAGGACTAGCGGGACGGACAGATACGCAGTATTTT. The chain employs TRBV7-2 and TRBJ2-3, with 11 bases lining up with TRBD2. The V gene end was trimmed by 1 base and the J gene end by 3 bases; junction bases not matched to a gene: 3. Germline loops: CDR1 SGHTA, CDR2 FQGNSA. There are 16 residues in the CDR3.

The rearrangement joins TRBV7-2 to TRBJ1-2; D unresolved. CDR1 and CDR2 from the germline V gene are SGHTA and FQGNSA. Trimming removed 0 bases at V and 8 bases at J, with 13 bases between. The CDR3 covers 14 residues. The CDR3 protein is CASSLAPKTVGYTF. CDR3 DNA: TGTGCCAGCAGCTTAGCCCCCAAGACGGTCGGCTACACCTTC.

J is TRBJ1-5 and V is TRBV30; D is uncertain. The length of the CDR3 is 13 residues. V was trimmed by 0 bases and J by 1 base, leaving 4 bases between them. CDR1 and CDR2 (germline): GTSNPN, SVGIG (reference sequence). The CDR3 DNA reads TGTGCCTGGAGTGTATCCAGCAATCAGCCCCAGCATTTT. Translating it yields CAWSVSSNQPQHF.

This clonotype was seen at least ten times. The V and J genes are TRBV7-2 and TRBJ2-7, with 10 bases identical to TRBD2. Germline values: CDR1 SGHTA, CDR2 FQGNSA. The CDR3 spans 15 residues. Trimming cost V 2 bases and J 3 bases; bases outside gene matches: 4. This CDR3 is CASSLRLAGDYEQYF. The CDR3 DNA is TGTGCCAGCAGCTTAAGGCTAGCGGGAGACTACGAGCAGTACTTC.

V and J are TRBV20-1 and TRBJ2-5; no firm D call. The CDR3 is 14 residues long. The V end was cut by 2 bases, the J end by 5 bases, with 15 bases between. CDR1 and CDR2 (germline): DFQATT, SNEGSKA (reference sequence). CDR3 coding DNA: TGCAGTGCTAGAAGCAGGCTGGGGATCGAGACCCAGTACTTC. Protein sequence: CSARSRLGIETQYF.

There are a few counts of this clonotype. This chain links TRBV7-2 with TRBJ2-1; D is perhaps TRBD1 (5 bases). Germline loops: CDR1 SGHTA, CDR2 FQGNSA. CDR3 length equals 16 residues. V dropped 5 bases and J dropped 7 bases, with 21 bases sitting between them. Here the CDR3 reads CASSTQAGKGWNEQFF. In nucleotides, the CDR3 is TGTGCCAGCAGCACACAGGCCGGAAAGGGGTGGAATGAGCAGTTCTTC. Combining the CDR3 with reference TRBV7-2 and TRBJ2-1 gives the whole variable domain GAGVSQSPSNKVTEKGKDVELRCDPISGHTALYWYRQSLGQGLEFLIYFQGNSAPDKSGLPSDRFSAERTGGSVSTLTIQRTQQEDSAVYLCASSTQAGKGWNEQFFGPGTRLTVL.

A single count supports this clonotype. The J gene is TRBJ1-4, the V gene TRBV4-3; D unresolved. CDR3 length: 16 amino acids. V lost 4 bases and J lost 4, with 16 bases in between. Germline CDR1 and CDR2: LGHNA and YSLEER. DNA for the CDR3: TGCGCCAGCAGCCCCCACCGAGGGTCCCTTAATGAAAAACTGTTTTTT. Translated, it gives CASSPHRGSLNEKLFF.

This rearrangement joins TRBV11-2 to TRBJ2-1, with D perhaps matching TRBD1 (6 bases). CDR1 and CDR2 from the germline V gene are SGHAT and FQNNGV. The CDR3 is 13 residues long. Trimming stripped 5 bases from V and 8 bases from J, with 13 bases between. In nucleotides, the CDR3 is TGTGCCAGCAGCCCCAACCCAGGGGATGAGCAGTTCTTC. Protein product: CASSPNPGDEQFF.

This clonotype was detected a few times. The chain joins TRBV20-1 to TRBJ2-6, with D possibly TRBD1 on 5 matching bases. The CDR3 runs 15 residues. Trimming removed 6 bases at V and 4 bases at J, with 16 bases between. Germline loops: CDR1 DFQATT, CDR2 SNEGSKA (reference sequence). CDR3 coding DNA: TGCAGTGCGTCGGACCCAGGGCGCGGGGCCAACGTCCTGACTTTC. It codes for CSASDPGRGANVLTF.

J is TRBJ2-1 and V is TRBV11-3, with 9 positions matching TRBD1. The V gene's germline CDR1 is SGHNT and CDR2 YENEEA. With V trimmed by 3 bases and J by 3 bases, 6 bases remained unmatched. The CDR3 runs 16 residues. Here the CDR3 DNA reads TGTGCCAGCAGCTTGCGGACAGGGGTCCACTACAATGAGCAGTTCTTC. Protein product: CASSLRTGVHYNEQFF.